These 10 T cell receptor beta chains were all obtained from the same sample, sequenced in a study of Ad26.COV2.S vaccination and SARS-CoV-2 variants. The table came from immunoSEQ multiplex PCR; TCRdb's copy has only in-frame clones and leaves some out. The sample holds roughly 270,000 clones, more than 70% seen once. The treatment is: 15 to 20 received Ad26.COV2.S at low or high dose, single or two shots; about 5 received placebo; per-sample allocation not given. The study sampled participants on day 63 after the first vaccine or placebo injection. Source: peripheral blood, taken in a trial of Ad26.COV2.S vaccine versus placebo. All receptors derive from a person aged 18-60 years who received the Ad26.COV2.S COVID-19 vaccine or a placebo.

The chain has TRBV5-4 and TRBJ2-2, with TRBD1 identical over 7 bases. Germline CDR1 reads SGHNT; CDR2 reads YYREEE (reference sequence). This CDR3 comprises 17 residues. With 4 bases clipped from V and 0 bases from J, the junction kept 9 bases outside the gene matches. The CDR3 DNA follows: TGTGCCAGCAGCGGTCGACAGGGCCCGACGAACACCGGGGAGCTGTTTTTT. This sequence encodes CASSGRQGPTNTGELFF.

V is TRBV25-1 and J is TRBJ1-1, with D tentatively TRBD1 (5 bases). Germline values: CDR1 MGHDK, CDR2 SYGVNS. The CDR3 consists of 16 residues. V dropped 5 bases and J dropped 10 bases, with 26 bases sitting between them. This chain's CDR3 is CASSSALVADHGGAFF. CDR3 DNA: TGTGCCAGCAGTAGTGCCCTAGTGGCGGACCACGGGGGAGCTTTCTTT.

This chain connects TRBV12-3 or TRBV12-4 to TRBJ1-1, with D tentatively TRBD1 (5 bases). This CDR3 is built from 13 residues. V gave up 6 bases and J gave up 5 bases, with 13 bases separating them. The CDR3 DNA reads TGTGCCAGCAGCCCACAGGTACGAACTGAAGCTTTCTTT. This translates into CASSPQVRTEAFF.

The rearrangement links TRBV20-1 to TRBJ2-1; no clear D gene. The CDR3 totals 13 residues. Germline loops: CDR1 DFQATT, CDR2 SNEGSKA (reference sequence). Trimming removed 3 bases at V and 4 bases at J, with 10 bases between. DNA for the CDR3: TGCAGTGCTAGTAGGCTCATTTACAATGAGCAGTTCTTC. This encodes CSASRLIYNEQFF.

V usage is TRBV18 and J usage is TRBJ1-3; 7 bases align to TRBD1. Germline assignment: CDR1 KGHSH and CDR2 LQKENI. Unmatched junction bases numbered 8, after V lost 5 bases and J lost 7 bases. The CDR3 has 14 amino acids. The CDR3 nucleotides read TGTGCCAGCTCATCCTGGGGGACAGCCAACACCATATATTTT. Residues: CASSSWGTANTIYF. Together with reference TRBV18 and TRBJ1-3, the CDR3 gives the full variable domain: NAGVMQNPRHLVRRRGQEARLRCSPMKGHSHVYWYRQLPEEGLKFMVYLQKENIIDESGMPKERFSAEFPKEGPSILRIQQVVRGDSAAYFCASSSWGTANTIYFGEGSWLTVV.

This chain links TRBV27 with TRBJ1-5; TRBD1 matches 8 bases. Germline CDR1 and CDR2: MNHEY and SMNVEV (reference sequence). This CDR3 region has 14 residues. V was pared by 5 bases and J by 5 bases, with 5 bases of the junction left unmatched. Here the CDR3 reads CASSLVTGDQPQHF. The CDR3 DNA sequence: TGTGCCAGCAGTCTCGTGACAGGGGATCAGCCCCAGCATTTT.

This clone was observed a single time. The chain couples TRBV7-9 to TRBJ2-1, with 10 positions matching TRBD2. This CDR3 has 14 amino acids. J was trimmed by 7 bases and V by 5 bases; bases with no gene match: 5. Germline V gene sequence: CDR1 SEHNR, CDR2 FQNEAQ (reference sequence). CDR3 protein: CASSQAGGKNEQFF. The CDR3 DNA sequence: TGTGCCAGCAGCCAAGCGGGGGGGAAGAATGAGCAGTTCTTC.

The chain has TRBV19 and TRBJ2-3; 11 positions match TRBD2. The CDR3 has 18 amino acids. Trimming removed 7 bases from V and 0 bases from J; junction bases left unmatched: 12. Germline V gene data show CDR1 as LNHDA and CDR2 as SQIVND (reference sequence). CDR3 sequence (DNA): TGTGCCAGTACCCCCGGGCTAGCGGGGGGAAAAAGCACAGATACGCAGTATTTT. Encoded protein: CASTPGLAGGKSTDTQYF.

This chain links TRBV4-1 with TRBJ1-5; D is undetermined. Germline lookup yields CDR1 MGHRA and CDR2 YSYEKL. V was clipped by 1 base and J by 4 bases, with 11 bases between them. The CDR3 is made up of 15 amino acids. The CDR3 is CASSQGGGLNQPQHF. The CDR3, as DNA: TGCGCCAGCAGCCAAGGGGGAGGACTTAATCAGCCCCAGCATTTT.

The chain couples TRBV5-4 to TRBJ1-3; D is unclear. V lost 4 bases and J lost 2, with 13 bases in between. Germline CDR1 and CDR2: SGHNT and YYREEE (reference sequence). CDR3 length: 15 amino acids. The CDR3: CASSQDLVTGNTIYF. The CDR3 coding sequence is TGTGCCAGCAGCCAGGATTTGGTGACTGGAAACACCATATATTTT.